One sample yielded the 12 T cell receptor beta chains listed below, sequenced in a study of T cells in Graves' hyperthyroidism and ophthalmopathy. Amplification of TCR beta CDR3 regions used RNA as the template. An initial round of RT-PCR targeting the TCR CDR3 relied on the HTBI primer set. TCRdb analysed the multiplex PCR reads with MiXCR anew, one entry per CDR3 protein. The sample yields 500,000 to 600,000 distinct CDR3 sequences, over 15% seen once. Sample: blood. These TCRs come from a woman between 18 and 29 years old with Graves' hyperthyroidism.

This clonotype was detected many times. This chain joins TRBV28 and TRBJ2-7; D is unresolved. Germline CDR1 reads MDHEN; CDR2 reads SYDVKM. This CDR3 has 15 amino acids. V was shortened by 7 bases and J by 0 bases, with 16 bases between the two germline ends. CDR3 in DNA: TGTGCCAGCACCCCGCCAGACGCCAGCTCCTACGAGCAGTACTTC. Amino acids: CASTPPDASSYEQYF. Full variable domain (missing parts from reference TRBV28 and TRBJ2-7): DVKVTQSSRYLVKRTGEKVFLECVQDMDHENMFWYRQDPGLGLRLIYFSYDVKMKEKGDIPEGYSVSREKKERFSLILESASTNQTSMYLCASTPPDASSYEQYFGPGTRLTVT.

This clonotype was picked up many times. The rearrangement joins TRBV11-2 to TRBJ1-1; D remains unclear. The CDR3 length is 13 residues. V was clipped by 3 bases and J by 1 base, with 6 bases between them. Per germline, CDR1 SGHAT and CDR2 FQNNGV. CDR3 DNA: TGTGCCAGCAGCTTCGGTTCGAACACTGAAGCTTTCTTT. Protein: CASSFGSNTEAFF.

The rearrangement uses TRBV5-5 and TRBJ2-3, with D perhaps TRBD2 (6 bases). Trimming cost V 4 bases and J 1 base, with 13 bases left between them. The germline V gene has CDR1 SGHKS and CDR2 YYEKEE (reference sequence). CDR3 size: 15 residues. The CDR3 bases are TGTGCCAGCAGCCAAACTGGACTACGCACAGATACGCAGTATTTT. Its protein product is CASSQTGLRTDTQYF.

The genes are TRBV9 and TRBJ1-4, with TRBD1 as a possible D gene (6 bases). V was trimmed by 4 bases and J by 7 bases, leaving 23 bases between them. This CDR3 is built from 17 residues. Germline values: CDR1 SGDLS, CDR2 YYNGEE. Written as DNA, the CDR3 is TGTGCCAGCAGCCCCCGGAGGATGAGGGCAGGGGTTGAAAAACTGTTTTTT. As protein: CASSPRRMRAGVEKLFF.

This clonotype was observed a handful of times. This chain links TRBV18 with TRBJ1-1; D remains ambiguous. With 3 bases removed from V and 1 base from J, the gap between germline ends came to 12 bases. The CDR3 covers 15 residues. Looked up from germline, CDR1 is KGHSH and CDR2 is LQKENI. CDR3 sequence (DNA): TGTGCCAGCTCACCGACTCTAGGTGCGAACACTGAAGCTTTCTTT. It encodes CASSPTLGANTEAFF.

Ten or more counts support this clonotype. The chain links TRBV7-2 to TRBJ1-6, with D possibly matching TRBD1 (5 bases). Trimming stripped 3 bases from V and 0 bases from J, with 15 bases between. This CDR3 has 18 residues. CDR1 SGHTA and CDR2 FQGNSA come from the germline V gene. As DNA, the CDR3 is TGTGCCAGCAGCTTGGAACCGCAGGGCAGCTCCTATAATTCACCCCTCCACTTT. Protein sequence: CASSLEPQGSSYNSPLHF.

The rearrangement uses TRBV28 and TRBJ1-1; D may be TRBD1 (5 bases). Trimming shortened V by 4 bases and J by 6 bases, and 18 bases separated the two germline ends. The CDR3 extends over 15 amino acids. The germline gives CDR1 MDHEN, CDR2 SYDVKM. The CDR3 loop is CASSYSPGGDAEAFF. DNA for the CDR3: TGTGCCAGCAGTTATAGCCCGGGAGGGGACGCTGAAGCTTTCTTT.

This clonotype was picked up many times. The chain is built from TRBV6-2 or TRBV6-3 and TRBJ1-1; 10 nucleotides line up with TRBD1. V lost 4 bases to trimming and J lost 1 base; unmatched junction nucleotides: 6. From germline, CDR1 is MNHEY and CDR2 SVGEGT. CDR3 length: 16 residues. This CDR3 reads CASSSTGGGSNTEAFF. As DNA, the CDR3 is TGTGCCAGCAGTTCGACAGGGGGCGGATCGAACACTGAAGCTTTCTTT.

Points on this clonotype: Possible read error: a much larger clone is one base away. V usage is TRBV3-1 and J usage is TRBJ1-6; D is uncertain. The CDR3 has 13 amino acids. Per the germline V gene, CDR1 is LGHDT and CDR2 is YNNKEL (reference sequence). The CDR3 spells CASSQDRGSPRHF. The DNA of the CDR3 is TGTGCCAGCAGCCAAGATCGAGGGTCACCCCGCCACTTT.

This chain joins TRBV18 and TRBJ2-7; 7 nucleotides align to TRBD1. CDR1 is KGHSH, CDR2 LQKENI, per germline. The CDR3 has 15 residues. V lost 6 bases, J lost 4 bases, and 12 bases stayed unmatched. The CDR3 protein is CASSPPWTGPYEQYF. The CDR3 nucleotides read TGTGCCAGCTCCCCCCCATGGACAGGTCCTTACGAGCAGTACTTC.

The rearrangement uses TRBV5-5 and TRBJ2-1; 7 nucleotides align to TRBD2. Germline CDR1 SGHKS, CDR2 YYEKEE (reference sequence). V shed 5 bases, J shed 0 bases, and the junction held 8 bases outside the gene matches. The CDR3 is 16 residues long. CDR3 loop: CASRSERGSSYNEQFF. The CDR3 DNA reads TGTGCCAGCAGATCCGAGCGGGGCAGCTCCTACAATGAGCAGTTCTTC.

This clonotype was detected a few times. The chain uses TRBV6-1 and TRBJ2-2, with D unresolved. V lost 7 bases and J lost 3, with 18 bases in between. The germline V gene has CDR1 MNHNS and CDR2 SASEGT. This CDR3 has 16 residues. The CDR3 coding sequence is TGTGCCAGCATCGACGGTCGGCAGAAATACACCGGGGAGCTGTTTTTT. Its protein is CASIDGRQKYTGELFF.